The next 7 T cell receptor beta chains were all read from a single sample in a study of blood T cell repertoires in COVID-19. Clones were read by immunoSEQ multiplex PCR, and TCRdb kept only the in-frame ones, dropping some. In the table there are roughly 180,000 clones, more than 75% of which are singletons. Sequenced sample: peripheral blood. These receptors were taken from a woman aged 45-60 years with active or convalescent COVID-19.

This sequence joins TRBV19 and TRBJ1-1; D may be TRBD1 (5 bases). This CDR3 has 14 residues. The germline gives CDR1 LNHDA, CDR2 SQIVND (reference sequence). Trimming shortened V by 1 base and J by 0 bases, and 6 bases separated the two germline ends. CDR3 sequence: CASSIAGMNTEAFF. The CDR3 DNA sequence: TGTGCCAGTAGTATAGCAGGGATGAACACTGAAGCTTTCTTT.

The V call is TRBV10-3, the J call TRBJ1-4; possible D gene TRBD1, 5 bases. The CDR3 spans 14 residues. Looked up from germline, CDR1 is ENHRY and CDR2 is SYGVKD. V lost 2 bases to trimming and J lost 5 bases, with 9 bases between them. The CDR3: CAISEGGVNEKLFF. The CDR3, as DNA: TGTGCCATCAGTGAGGGAGGGGTCAATGAAAAACTGTTTTTT.

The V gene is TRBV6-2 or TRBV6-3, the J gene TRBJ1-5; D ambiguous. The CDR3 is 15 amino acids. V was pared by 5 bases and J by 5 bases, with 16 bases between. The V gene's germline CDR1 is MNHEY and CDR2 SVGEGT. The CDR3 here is CASSTTGSHHQPQHF. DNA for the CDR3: TGTGCCAGCAGTACAACCGGGTCACATCATCAGCCCCAGCATTTT.

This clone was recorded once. The CDR3 DNA sequence: TGTGCCAGTAGTACCGACAGGGACGGAGGACAGCCCCAGCATTTT. Amino acid sequence: CASSTDRDGGQPQHF. V gene TRBV19 combines with J gene TRBJ1-5; 7 nucleotides agree with TRBD1. From germline, CDR1 is LNHDA and CDR2 SQIVND (reference sequence). The CDR3 has 15 amino acids. V was pared by 4 bases and J by 7 bases, with 10 bases of the junction left unmatched.

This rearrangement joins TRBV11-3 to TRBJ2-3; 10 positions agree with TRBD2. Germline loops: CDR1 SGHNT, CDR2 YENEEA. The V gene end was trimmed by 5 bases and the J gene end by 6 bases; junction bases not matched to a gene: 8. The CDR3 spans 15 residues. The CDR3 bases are TGTGCCAGCAGCCCGCGGACTAGCGGTAGGGATACGCAGTATTTT. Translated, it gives CASSPRTSGRDTQYF.

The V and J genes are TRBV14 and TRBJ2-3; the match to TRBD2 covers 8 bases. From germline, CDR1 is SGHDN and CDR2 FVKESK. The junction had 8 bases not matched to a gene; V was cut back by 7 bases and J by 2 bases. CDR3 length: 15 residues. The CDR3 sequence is CASTEGAGVTDTQYF. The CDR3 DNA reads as TGTGCCAGCACCGAAGGAGCGGGAGTCACAGATACGCAGTATTTT.

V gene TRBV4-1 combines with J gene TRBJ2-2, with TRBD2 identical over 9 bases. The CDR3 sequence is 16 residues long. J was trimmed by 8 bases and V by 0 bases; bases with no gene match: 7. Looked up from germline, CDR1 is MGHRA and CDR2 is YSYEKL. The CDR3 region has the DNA TGCGCCAGCAGCCAAGATGCGCTAGCGGGATCAGGGGAGCTGTTTTTT. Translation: CASSQDALAGSGELFF.